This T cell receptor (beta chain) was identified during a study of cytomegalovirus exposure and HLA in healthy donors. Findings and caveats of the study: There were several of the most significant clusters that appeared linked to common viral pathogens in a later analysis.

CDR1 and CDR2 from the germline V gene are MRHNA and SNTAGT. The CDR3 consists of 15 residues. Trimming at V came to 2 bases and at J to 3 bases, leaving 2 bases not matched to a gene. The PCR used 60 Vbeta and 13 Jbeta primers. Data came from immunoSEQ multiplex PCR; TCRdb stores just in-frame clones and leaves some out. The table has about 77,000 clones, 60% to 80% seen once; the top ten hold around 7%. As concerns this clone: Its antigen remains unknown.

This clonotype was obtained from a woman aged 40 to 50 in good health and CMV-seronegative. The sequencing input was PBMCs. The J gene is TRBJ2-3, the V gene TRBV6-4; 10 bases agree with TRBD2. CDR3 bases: TGTGCCAGCAGTGACGAAGCGGGAGGGACAGATACGCAGTATTTT. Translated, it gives CASSDEAGGTDTQYF.